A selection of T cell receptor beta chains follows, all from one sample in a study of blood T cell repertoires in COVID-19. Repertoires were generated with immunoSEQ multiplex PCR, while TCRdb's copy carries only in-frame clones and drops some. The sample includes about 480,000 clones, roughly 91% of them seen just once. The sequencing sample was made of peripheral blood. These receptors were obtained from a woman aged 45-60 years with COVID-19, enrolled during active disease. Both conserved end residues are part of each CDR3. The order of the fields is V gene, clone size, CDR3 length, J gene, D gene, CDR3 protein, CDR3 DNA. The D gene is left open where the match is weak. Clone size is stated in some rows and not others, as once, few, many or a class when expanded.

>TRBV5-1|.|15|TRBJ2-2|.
CASSLAAVGSGELFF
TGCGCCAGCAGCTTGGCCGCGGTTGGATCGGGGGAGCTGTTTTTT
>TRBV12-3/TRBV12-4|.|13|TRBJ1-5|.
CASRKGVHQPQHF
TGTGCCAGTCGAAAGGGGGTTCATCAGCCCCAGCATTTT
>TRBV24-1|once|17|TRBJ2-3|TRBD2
CATSDPPTSGGPDTQYF
TGTGCCACCAGTGACCCCCCGACTAGCGGGGGGCCGGATACGCAGTATTTT
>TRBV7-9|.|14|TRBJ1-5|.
CASTTGGLNQPQHF
TGTGCCAGTACGACTGGGGGCCTAAATCAGCCCCAGCATTTT
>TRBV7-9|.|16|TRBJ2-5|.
CASSPAVQGPQETQYF
TGTGCCAGCAGCCCCGCAGTCCAGGGGCCCCAAGAGACCCAGTACTTC
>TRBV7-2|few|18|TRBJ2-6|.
CASSLYAGLPSGANVLTF
TGTGCCAGCAGCTTATATGCGGGACTCCCCTCTGGGGCCAACGTCCTGACTTTC
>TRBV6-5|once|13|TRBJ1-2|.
CASRSGGDYGYTF
TGTGCCAGCCGGTCGGGAGGGGACTATGGCTACACCTTC
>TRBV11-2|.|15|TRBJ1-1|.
CASSLGGEMNTEAFF
TGTGCCAGCAGCTTAGGAGGAGAAATGAACACTGAAGCTTTCTTT
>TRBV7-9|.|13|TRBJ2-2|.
CASSLNEPGELFF
TGTGCCAGCAGCTTAAACGAGCCCGGGGAGCTGTTTTTT
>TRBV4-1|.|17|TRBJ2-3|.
CASSQGRGSQNTDTQYF
TGCGCCAGCAGCCAAGGTCGGGGGTCCCAGAACACAGATACGCAGTATTTT
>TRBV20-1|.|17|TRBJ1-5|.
CSASSDSVIYSNQPQHF
TGCAGTGCTAGTTCGGACAGCGTGATTTATAGCAATCAGCCCCAGCATTTT
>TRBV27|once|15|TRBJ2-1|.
CASSLSGTTYNEQFF
TGTGCCAGCAGTTTATCCGGGACAACTTACAATGAGCAGTTCTTC
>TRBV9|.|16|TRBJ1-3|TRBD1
CASSPLTGMVGNTIYF
TGTGCCAGCAGCCCTCTGACAGGGATGGTAGGAAACACCATATATTTT
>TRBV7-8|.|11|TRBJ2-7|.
CASSLREEQYF
TGTGCCAGCAGCTTACGGGAGGAGCAGTACTTC
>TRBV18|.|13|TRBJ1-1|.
CASSLREGLGAFF
TGTGCCAGCTCACTCAGGGAAGGGTTGGGAGCTTTCTTT
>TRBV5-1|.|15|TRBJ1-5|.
CASSPSTGFNQPQHF
TGCGCCAGCAGCCCCAGTACCGGGTTCAATCAGCCCCAGCATTTT
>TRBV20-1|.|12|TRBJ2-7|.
CSASPGANEQYF
TGCAGTGCTAGTCCAGGGGCCAACGAGCAGTACTTC
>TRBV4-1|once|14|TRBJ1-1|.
CASSHAGAYTEAFF
TGCGCCAGCAGCCACGCCGGAGCGTACACTGAAGCTTTCTTT
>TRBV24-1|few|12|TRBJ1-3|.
CATSRGGNTIYF
TGTGCCACCAGTAGGGGTGGAAACACCATATATTTT
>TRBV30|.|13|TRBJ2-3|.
CAWSVEVSRAQYF
TGTGCCTGGAGCGTAGAGGTTTCCCGCGCTCAGTATTTT
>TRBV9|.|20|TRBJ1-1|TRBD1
CASSVLPGERTGGFTTEAFF
TGTGCCAGCAGCGTACTCCCGGGGGAGAGGACAGGGGGCTTTACCACTGAAGCTTTCTTT
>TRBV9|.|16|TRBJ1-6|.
CASSTVGEGGRSPLHF
TGTGCCAGCAGCACAGTAGGGGAGGGAGGGCGGTCACCCCTCCACTTT
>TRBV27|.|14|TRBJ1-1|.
CASSWGEGVTEAFF
TGTGCCAGCAGCTGGGGGGAGGGGGTCACTGAAGCTTTCTTT
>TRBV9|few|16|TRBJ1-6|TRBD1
CASSVGQRIGNSPLHF
TGTGCCAGCAGCGTGGGACAGAGAATAGGTAATTCACCCCTCCACTTT
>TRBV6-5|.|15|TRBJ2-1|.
CASNEGGQPYNEQFF
TGTGCCAGCAACGAGGGGGGGCAACCCTACAATGAGCAGTTCTTC
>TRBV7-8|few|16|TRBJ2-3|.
CASSLARGGNSDTQYF
TGTGCCAGCAGCTTAGCGAGGGGGGGTAATTCAGATACGCAGTATTTT
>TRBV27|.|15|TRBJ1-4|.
CASTIWGGRGEKLFF
TGTGCCAGCACTATTTGGGGAGGGCGGGGTGAAAAACTGTTTTTT
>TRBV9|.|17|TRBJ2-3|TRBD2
CASSAPSSGTYTDTQYF
TGTGCCAGCAGCGCGCCCTCTAGCGGGACTTACACAGATACGCAGTATTTT
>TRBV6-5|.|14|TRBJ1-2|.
CASRGMGAHYGYTF
TGTGCCAGCAGGGGGATGGGGGCTCACTATGGCTACACCTTC
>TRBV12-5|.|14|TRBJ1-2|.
CASGLVGGNYGYTF
TGTGCTAGTGGTTTGGTAGGGGGTAACTATGGCTACACCTTC
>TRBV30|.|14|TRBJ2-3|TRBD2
CASSERGYTDTQYF
TGTGCCTCGAGTGAGCGGGGGTACACAGATACGCAGTATTTT
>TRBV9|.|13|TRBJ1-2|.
CASSVRTDYGYTF
TGTGCCAGCAGCGTTAGGACTGACTATGGCTACACCTTC
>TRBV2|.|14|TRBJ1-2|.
CASSPETVNYGYTF
TGTGCCAGCAGTCCCGAGACAGTTAACTATGGCTACACCTTC
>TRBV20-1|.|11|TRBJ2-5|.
CSAPRVETQYF
TGCAGTGCTCCGAGGGTAGAGACCCAGTACTTC
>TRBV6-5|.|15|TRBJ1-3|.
CASITPRGSGNTIYF
TGTGCCAGCATTACGCCACGGGGGTCTGGAAACACCATATATTTT
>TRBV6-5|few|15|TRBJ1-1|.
CASRLDLGVNTEAFF
TGTGCCAGCAGACTCGACTTAGGTGTTAACACTGAAGCTTTCTTT
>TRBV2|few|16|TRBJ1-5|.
CASSEAMGRANQPQHF
TGTGCCAGCAGTGAAGCAATGGGCAGGGCAAATCAGCCCCAGCATTTT
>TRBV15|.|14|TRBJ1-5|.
CASDEDYSNQPQHF
TGTGCCTCTGACGAGGACTACAGCAATCAGCCCCAGCATTTT
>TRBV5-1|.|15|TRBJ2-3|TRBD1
CASSIPGQITDTQYF
TGCGCCAGCAGCATACCGGGACAGATAACAGATACGCAGTATTTT
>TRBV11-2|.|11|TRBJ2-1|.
CASSVLNEQFF
TGTGCCAGCAGCGTCCTTAATGAGCAGTTCTTC
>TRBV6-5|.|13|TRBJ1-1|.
CASSLYGVPEAFF
TGTGCCAGCAGTTTGTACGGTGTTCCTGAAGCTTTCTTT
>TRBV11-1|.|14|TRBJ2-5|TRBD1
CASSPDRVQETQYF
TGTGCCAGCAGCCCAGACAGGGTTCAAGAGACCCAGTACTTC
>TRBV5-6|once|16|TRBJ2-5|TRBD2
CASSIASGGAAETQYF
TGTGCCAGCAGCATAGCTAGCGGGGGGGCTGCTGAGACCCAGTACTTC
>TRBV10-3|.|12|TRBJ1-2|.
CAISESEARSTF
TGTGCCATCAGTGAGTCAGAGGCCCGGAGCACCTTC